This T cell receptor (beta chain) is drawn from a study of shared clonotypes between healthy human individuals (dated by TCRdb to 2019 to 2021). Broadly, across the study: A few men and a couple of women, aged 18 to 49 years, made up the cohort. Per donor, three plates each were used for CD4 naive and CD4 memory, two for CD8 naive, and one for CD8 memory. To estimate repertoire size and how much clonotype sharing occurs between individuals, the study deeply sequenced the blood TCR repertoires of several healthy adults. Different laboratories and diverse techniques were used to prepare libraries and sequence TCR repertoires, to increase sequencing depth and limit assay-specific biases. Between about 0.8 and 9 billion PBMCs per donor were obtained by leukapheresis. What the research found in general, with its limitations: Naive subsets generally had larger estimated clonotype richness than memory subsets did. Sharing across several donors was observed for about 5% of naive CD4, around 3.5% of naive CD8, 2% to 2.5% of memory CD4, and approximately 0.41% of memory CD8 clonotypes. Clonotypes shared by all four sorted-subset donors showed higher generation probabilities than non-shared clonotypes. Pairwise subsampling led to the expectation that sequencing depth would affect the degree of clonotype sharing among donors. Incomplete sequencing was indicated by rarefaction of sorted-subset datasets, despite the large sequencing depth. Sampling was limited to blood, and TCR repertoires in tissue likely differ from TCR repertoires in blood. The small number of donors limited the genetic and exposure-history diversity represented.

Using the deep immunoSEQ assay, multiplex PCR amplified TCR CDR3 regions from genomic DNA. Genomic DNA extracted from each cell subset was distributed evenly over all wells of several immunoSEQ 96-well plates, and each plate served as one replicate. For sorted subsets, each replicate PCR was loaded with approximately 200 ng genomic DNA, equivalent to 30,000 to 35,000 T cell genomes. The purified libraries were quantified using a Qubit 3.0 fluorometer, sized with a Bioanalyzer 2100, and then quantified again using the KAPA Library Quantification kit. Every immunoSEQ 96-well plate was sequenced on a separate single-read 150-cycle Illumina NextSeq 550 flow cell. The authors' pipeline ran thus. Because the immunoSEQ output included only junctional sequences and no quality scores, the filtering could not be the same as the filtering used for full-length reads. Sequences were annotated with PyIR, a Python wrapper for IgBLAST v1.9, using IMGT germline references to assign V/J genes and CDR3. Reads with weak V/J assignments (E-value above 1e-6), missing CDR3, stop codons, out-of-frame junctions, or ambiguous translated residues were removed. V3J clonotypes were defined as sequences sharing an identical inferred V gene, J gene, and CDR3 amino acid sequence. Percentage overlap between repertoires was calculated by dividing the number of shared unique clonotypes by the size of the smaller repertoire. Three approaches were used to assess repertoire richness: RTK rarefaction, the Chao1 estimator, and Recon v2.1 estimates of unobserved clonotypes. For all TCRbeta clonotypes obtained by the gDNA method from several donors, generation probabilities were computed with OLGA. TCRdb re-hosts the immuneACCESS table, in-frame sequences only. Its copies lack some clones; in the studies checked, an unresolved V gene accounts for under half of them, and the cause for the rest is not known. V, J and clone size are taken as reported in that table, and D and trimming were inferred from the DNA itself. This sample has about 2,100,000 clones in its table, and roughly 91% of those were observed once. Clones ranked in the top ten supply roughly 1.7% of the sample.

To note about this clone: The specificity of this receptor is unknown. No base qualities exist here, and no much larger clone lies one base off it.

CDR1 and CDR2, looked up from the germline V gene (reference sequence), are SGHNT and YYREEE. The CDR3 covers 15 residues, taking in both the cysteine and the phenylalanine. The entry retains the CDR3 DNA only, 45 bases that are in frame from base 1. V and J are trimmed by 7 bases and 1 base, and the gene matches miss 11 bases of the junction. For the CD8 naive samples, CD45RO-negative cells were positively selected for CCR7, yielding a CD45RA+CCR7+ population from which TemRA cells were excluded. Healthy HIV-negative adults with no recently reported acute infections or vaccinations were included as donors. Only Caucasian adults living in Nashville, Tennessee, USA were represented among the donors. After blood collection by leukapheresis, PBMCs were isolated using Ficoll-Histopaque density gradient centrifugation and then cryopreserved in the vapor phase of liquid nitrogen. Analytical flow cytometry was used to check the purity and quantity of every magnetically sorted T cell population. Genomic DNA was isolated from each sorted fraction and quantified by UV absorbance on a Nanodrop 2000c.

The material sequenced was naive CD8+ T cells from PBMCs. Sample cell subset or site, as interpreted from the label and publication: CD45RA+CCR7+. The rearranged chain carries TRBV5-4 and TRBJ2-7, with 7 central nucleotides matching TRBD2. This clonotype was obtained from a man aged 18 to 30 in good health. Some clones in this sample may be carry-over from other donors' samples. DNA sequence: TGTGCCAGCGGCTACCGGCGGGAGTCTTCCTACGAGCAGTACTTC. Its amino acids are CASGYRRESSYEQYF.